This T cell receptor (beta chain) derives from a study of post-analysis software for immune sequencing data. For the study at large: The study covered relapsing-remitting, secondary progressive and progressive-relapsing courses of multiple sclerosis. Whole-study results and caveats: TRBV segments more frequent in patients than in controls numbered five and included TRBV5-6, TRBV5-1 and TRBV20-1.

Note on this clonotype: The antigen is unknown.

Unique molecular identifiers were carried by the TCR beta cDNA libraries. Researchers reported around 510,000 cDNA molecules coming from 1 to 10 million T cells. TCRdb re-derived calls from the PCR reads in MiXCR, one entry per CDR3 protein. The sample shows some 890,000 distinct CDR3 sequences, roughly 50% of them seen only once. Trimming took 5 bases from V and 6 from J, leaving 9 bases between them. The CDR3 loop spans 11 amino acids. Per the germline V gene, CDR1 is SQVTM and CDR2 is ANQGSEA. The J gene is TRBJ2-3, the V gene TRBV29-1, with unresolved D. The material sequenced was blood. The sequence was obtained from a girl aged 5 to 17 with multiple sclerosis. For the CDR3, the DNA is TGCAGCGTTCCTCTGGGGGATACGCAGTATTTT. Translated, it gives CSVPLGDTQYF.